Listed below are T cell receptor beta chains from one sample, sequenced in a study of blood T cell repertoires in COVID-19. Sequenced by immunoSEQ multiplex PCR; TCRdb stores in-frame clones only, minus some. The sample lists 85,000 to 110,000 clones, about 86% occurring once. Material for sequencing was peripheral blood. Source of these receptors: a human donor in a cohort sampled during active COVID-19. Both conserved end residues are part of each CDR3. The order of the fields is V gene, D gene, clone size, CDR3 length, J gene, CDR3 protein, CDR3 DNA. D genes are given only for firm matches. Clone size is not always given. Where it is, it says once, few, many or a class for expanded clones.

TRBV21-1	-	-	13	TRBJ2-7	CASMPSSSYEQYF	TGTGCCAGCATGCCTAGCAGCTCCTACGAGCAGTACTTC
TRBV30	TRBD2	-	14	TRBJ2-3	CAWRWGRGVDTQYF	TGTGCCTGGAGGTGGGGGCGGGGGGTAGATACGCAGTATTTT
TRBV5-5	TRBD2	few	15	TRBJ2-7	CASSGGLAGGYEQYF	TGTGCCAGCAGCGGAGGACTAGCGGGGGGCTACGAGCAGTACTTC
TRBV9	-	-	15	TRBJ2-2	CASSPRQTNTGELFF	TGTGCCAGCAGCCCTCGACAGACGAACACCGGGGAGCTGTTTTTT
TRBV5-1	-	-	12	TRBJ2-5	CASSPSPEPQYF	TGCGCCAGCAGCCCCTCGCCCGAGCCCCAGTACTTC
TRBV28	-	-	14	TRBJ2-7	CASSSGTFPYEQYF	TGTGCCAGCAGTTCCGGGACATTCCCCTACGAGCAGTACTTC
TRBV10-1	-	-	13	TRBJ1-6	CASSEDFTTPLHF	TGCGCCAGCAGTGAGGACTTTACGACACCCCTCCACTTT
TRBV6-5	TRBD1	-	14	TRBJ1-2	CASSRRGRAYGYTF	TGTGCCAGCAGCCGAAGGGGGCGCGCCTATGGCTACACCTTC
TRBV28	-	-	16	TRBJ1-5	CASSLLLGSSNQPQHF	TGTGCCAGCAGTTTATTACTAGGAAGTAGCAATCAGCCCCAGCATTTT
TRBV9	TRBD2	-	16	TRBJ2-3	CASSQQREGITDTQYF	TGTGCCAGCAGCCAACAGCGGGAGGGTATCACAGATACGCAGTATTTT
TRBV5-4	-	-	16	TRBJ2-2	CASSLEEGQMTGELFF	TGTGCCAGCAGCTTGGAGGAGGGACAGATGACCGGGGAGCTGTTTTTT
TRBV6-6	-	-	13	TRBJ2-5	CASTPQGRETQYF	TGTGCCAGCACCCCACAGGGCCGAGAGACCCAGTACTTC
TRBV30	-	-	12	TRBJ1-1	CAWSRGYTEAFF	TGTGCCTGGAGCAGGGGTTACACTGAAGCTTTCTTT
TRBV30	TRBD1	-	14	TRBJ2-3	CACRTGTSTDTQYF	TGTGCCTGTCGGACAGGTACTAGCACAGATACGCAGTATTTT
TRBV5-1	-	-	15	TRBJ2-7	CASSPLWLAFYEQYF	TGCGCCAGCAGCCCACTCTGGCTAGCATTCTACGAGCAGTACTTC
TRBV18	TRBD1	-	14	TRBJ2-1	CASSPNTGDNEQFF	TGTGCCAGCTCACCAAACACAGGGGACAATGAGCAGTTCTTC
TRBV9	-	-	13	TRBJ1-1	CASSVQGDTEAFF	TGTGCCAGCAGCGTACAGGGTGACACTGAAGCTTTCTTT
TRBV11-3	TRBD2	-	14	TRBJ2-3	CASGPGTSADTQYF	TGTGCCAGCGGCCCCGGGACTAGCGCAGATACGCAGTATTTT
TRBV29-1	TRBD1	-	14	TRBJ1-1	CSLWDRGMNTEAFF	TGCAGCCTTTGGGACAGGGGCATGAACACTGAAGCTTTCTTT
TRBV18	TRBD2	-	16	TRBJ2-3	CASSPQTSGTTDTQYF	TGTGCCAGCTCACCCCAAACCAGCGGGACCACAGATACGCAGTATTTT
TRBV18	-	few	17	TRBJ2-2	CASSQWDSGLNTGELFF	TGTGCCAGCTCACAATGGGACAGCGGGCTAAACACCGGGGAGCTGTTTTTT
TRBV5-1	-	-	12	TRBJ2-7	CASSFGGYEQYF	TGCGCCAGCAGCTTTGGCGGCTACGAGCAGTACTTC
TRBV3-1/TRBV3-2	-	-	12	TRBJ2-1	CASSHRVYEQFF	TGTGCCAGCAGCCATCGGGTCTATGAGCAGTTCTTC
TRBV2	-	once	15	TRBJ1-2	CASSEGGGSRYGYTF	TGTGCCAGCAGTGAAGGGGGGGGGTCCCGCTATGGCTACACCTTC
TRBV11-2	TRBD1	-	14	TRBJ1-5	CASSPGGSGKPQHF	TGTGCCAGCAGCCCAGGGGGGTCAGGGAAGCCCCAGCATTTT
TRBV2	TRBD1	once	15	TRBJ2-3	CASKGQGPLTDTQYF	TGTGCCAGCAAAGGACAGGGACCGCTCACAGATACGCAGTATTTT
TRBV3-1/TRBV3-2	-	-	15	TRBJ1-5	CASSQVSGRNQPQHF	TGTGCCAGCAGCCAAGTTTCGGGTCGCAATCAGCCCCAGCATTTT
TRBV6-5	TRBD1	-	15	TRBJ2-4	CASSSGTGFNDIQYF	TGTGCCAGCAGTTCCGGGACAGGTTTTAACGACATTCAGTACTTC
TRBV6-5	TRBD2	-	14	TRBJ2-2	CASAGGLNTGELFF	TGTGCCAGCGCGGGGGGCCTTAACACCGGGGAGCTGTTTTTT
TRBV29-1	TRBD2	-	15	TRBJ2-1	CSVALRAGGMNEQFF	TGCAGCGTTGCCTTACGAGCGGGGGGTATGAATGAGCAGTTCTTC
TRBV2	-	-	16	TRBJ2-1	CASSDQGLTSYNEQFF	TGTGCCAGCAGTGACCAGGGCCTCACTTCCTACAATGAGCAGTTCTTC
TRBV3-1/TRBV3-2	TRBD1	-	15	TRBJ2-3	CASRLTRRGPDTQYF	TGTGCCAGCAGGCTTACACGTAGGGGGCCAGATACGCAGTATTTT
TRBV6-5	-	medium-sized	14	TRBJ1-5	CASSSGQHNQPQHF	TGTGCCAGCAGCTCTGGACAGCACAATCAGCCCCAGCATTTT
TRBV7-2	-	-	17	TRBJ2-6	CASSLGSQGGGANVLTF	TGTGCCAGCAGCTTAGGTTCCCAGGGCGGTGGGGCCAACGTCCTGACTTTC
TRBV5-1	TRBD1	-	17	TRBJ2-2	CASSLTLGTGNTGELFF	TGCGCCAGCAGCCTAACCCTCGGGACAGGGAACACCGGGGAGCTGTTTTTT
TRBV5-1	TRBD2	-	16	TRBJ2-3	CASSLPAGGYTDTQYF	TGCGCCAGCAGCTTGCCAGCGGGGGGGTACACAGATACGCAGTATTTT
TRBV18	TRBD2	-	19	TRBJ2-3	CASSPLSGTSGRAPDTQYF	TGTGCCAGCTCACCATTATCCGGGACTAGCGGGAGGGCGCCAGATACGCAGTATTTT
TRBV15	TRBD2	-	16	TRBJ2-1	CATSGGVRSNGGEQFF	TGTGCCACCAGCGGGGGGGTGCGGTCGAACGGTGGTGAGCAGTTCTTC
TRBV25-1	-	-	17	TRBJ2-1	CASSAPMGRVDYNEQFF	TGTGCCAGCAGTGCCCCCATGGGCAGGGTGGACTACAATGAGCAGTTCTTC
TRBV15	-	-	16	TRBJ2-1	CATSRESGASYNEQFF	TGTGCCACCAGCAGAGAATCAGGGGCCTCCTACAATGAGCAGTTCTTC
TRBV30	-	-	11	TRBJ2-5	CAWGELETQYF	TGTGCCTGGGGGGAGCTCGAGACCCAGTACTTC
TRBV7-8	-	-	15	TRBJ1-2	CASNSLTGSNYGYTF	TGTGCCAGCAACTCACTTACTGGGAGTAACTATGGCTACACCTTC
TRBV29-1	-	-	13	TRBJ2-7	CSVDTSPGYEQYF	TGCAGCGTGGATACCTCCCCGGGCTACGAGCAGTACTTC